The clone carrying this TCR beta chain was detected a few times. The antigen remains undetermined. This sample is part of a study of T-cell memory formation after mild COVID-19. The V gene lost 0 bases and the J gene lost 4 bases, with 13 bases spanning the gap. The CDR3 contains 17 residues. CDR1 and CDR2 (germline): LGHNA, YSLEER. 5'RACE with constant-segment primers built TCRalpha and TCRbeta cDNA libraries with UMIs. TCRdb itself ran the 5' RACE reads through MiXCR, one entry per CDR3 protein. Here the sample spans about 68,000 distinct CDR3 sequences, approximately 15% being singletons. Broader study findings: Pre-infection memory carried some responding clones, suggesting that cross-reactive memory joined. The CD4+ clones that contracted clustered mainly within CM and EM, and the CD8+ clones concentrated in EMRA.

The rearrangement uses TRBV4-3 and TRBJ2-6; weak D call: TRBD1 (5 bases). The sequence was collected from an adult woman who had mild COVID-19 (a few samples of this study predate the infection). Cell type and time point are not known. Sequences were obtained from PBMCs or a T cell subset sorted from them (not recorded which). The DNA for the CDR3 is TGCGCCAGCAGCCAAGATCATTTAAGGACAGGGGCCAACGTCCTGACTTTC. Residues: CASSQDHLRTGANVLTF.